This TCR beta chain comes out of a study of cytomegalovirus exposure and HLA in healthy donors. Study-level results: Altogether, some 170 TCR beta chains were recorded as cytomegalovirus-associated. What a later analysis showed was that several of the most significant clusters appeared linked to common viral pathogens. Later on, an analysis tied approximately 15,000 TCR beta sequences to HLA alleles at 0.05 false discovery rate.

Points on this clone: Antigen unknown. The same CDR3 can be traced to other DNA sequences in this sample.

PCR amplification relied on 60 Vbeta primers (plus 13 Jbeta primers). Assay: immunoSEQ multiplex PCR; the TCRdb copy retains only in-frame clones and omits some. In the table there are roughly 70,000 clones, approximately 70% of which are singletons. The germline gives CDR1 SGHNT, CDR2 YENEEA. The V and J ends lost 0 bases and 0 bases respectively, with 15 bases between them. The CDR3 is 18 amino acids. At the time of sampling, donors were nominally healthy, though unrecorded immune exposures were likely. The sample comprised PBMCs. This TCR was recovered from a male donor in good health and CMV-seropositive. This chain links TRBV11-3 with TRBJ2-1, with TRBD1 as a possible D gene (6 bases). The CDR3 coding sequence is TGTGCCAGCAGCTTAGATCAAGGGGGAACGAGCTCCTACAATGAGCAGTTCTTC. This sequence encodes CASSLDQGGTSSYNEQFF.